Below are 9 T cell receptor beta chains sequenced from a single sample in a study of shared clonotypes between healthy human individuals. Repertoires were generated with immunoSEQ multiplex PCR, while TCRdb's copy carries only in-frame clones and drops some. The sample has about 2 million clones, 85% to 95% seen once. Sequenced input: naive CD4+ T cells sorted from blood. Subset defined: CD45RA+ positively selected. These receptors all come from a man younger than 35 in good health.

J is TRBJ1-1 and V is TRBV6-6; the D is unclear. The CDR3 has 16 residues. Trimming took off 2 bases at V and 1 base at J, with 14 bases between the two ends. Germline V gene lookup returns CDR1 MNHNY and CDR2 SVGAGI (reference sequence). CDR3 amino acids: CASSYRGGIGNTEAFF. As DNA, the CDR3 is TGTGCCAGCAGTTACAGAGGAGGGATTGGGAACACTGAAGCTTTCTTT.

The chain joins TRBV9 to TRBJ2-1; 8 bases line up with TRBD2. The length of the CDR3 is 19 residues. CDR1 is SGDLS, CDR2 YYNGEE, per germline. V was clipped by 1 base and J by 0 bases; unmatched bases: 12. Here the CDR3 reads CASSVTISSGTSSYNEQFF. The CDR3 DNA follows: TGTGCCAGCAGCGTAACGATTAGTTCCGGGACTAGCTCCTACAATGAGCAGTTCTTC.

This chain links TRBV18 with TRBJ1-1, with D possibly being TRBD1 (5 bases). The CDR3 length is 15 residues. Trimming left V 2 bases short and J 3 bases short, with 13 bases between. Germline assignment: CDR1 KGHSH and CDR2 LQKENI. The chain's CDR3 is CASSPGSRGYTEAFF. CDR3 DNA: TGTGCCAGCTCACCAGGGTCAAGGGGTTACACTGAAGCTTTCTTT.

J is TRBJ2-7 and V is TRBV5-1; D not certain. The V gene lost 4 bases and the J gene lost 0 bases, with 11 bases spanning the gap. The CDR3 length is 14 residues. Germline CDR1 SGHRS, CDR2 YFSETQ. CDR3: CASSPGPNSYEQYF. CDR3 in DNA: TGCGCCAGCAGCCCCGGGCCCAACTCCTACGAGCAGTACTTC.

The chain couples TRBV5-1 to TRBJ1-2, with TRBD1 matching 11 bases. The CDR3 sequence is 13 residues long. In germline, CDR1 is SGHRS, CDR2 YFSETQ. After removal of 4 bases from V and 8 bases from J, the junction contained 4 bases not matched to a gene. The CDR3 protein is CASSPDRGHGYTF. The CDR3 region has the DNA TGCGCCAGCAGCCCGGACAGGGGGCACGGCTACACCTTC.

CDR3 protein: CASSRAGVGSGNTIYF. CDR3 DNA sequence: TGTGCCAGCAGCCGAGCAGGGGTAGGGTCTGGAAACACCATATATTTT. J is TRBJ1-3 and V is TRBV7-2, with TRBD1 as a possible D gene (6 bases). The length of the CDR3 is 16 residues. Germline CDR1 is SGHTA and CDR2 is FQGNSA. Deletions cut 5 bases from V and 1 base from J, with 15 bases between.

This clone has a single count. The V and J genes are TRBV21-1 and TRBJ2-2. TRBV21-1 is termed a pseudogene. The CDR3 spans 13 residues. As DNA, the CDR3 is TGTGCCAACCGACGGAACGCCACCGGGGAGCTGTTTTTT. Translated, it gives CANRRNATGELFF.

The V call is TRBV6-5, the J call TRBJ2-3; no firm D call. V gave up 8 bases and J gave up 6 bases, with 3 bases separating them. The germline V gene encodes CDR1 MNHEY and CDR2 SVGAGI. CDR3 length: 9 residues. CDR3 sequence: CASSDTQYF. CDR3 nucleotide sequence: TGTGCCAGCTCTGATACGCAGTATTTT.

This chain links TRBV7-2 with TRBJ2-1; 7 bases fit TRBD2. This CDR3 spans 17 amino acids. V lost 1 base to trimming and J lost 6 bases; unmatched junction nucleotides: 12. The germline gives CDR1 SGHTA, CDR2 FQGNSA. The CDR3 DNA reads TGTGCCAGCAGCTTAGTCGGTGCGGGAGTCCAGGGCAATGAGCAGTTCTTC. Protein: CASSLVGAGVQGNEQFF.